This T cell receptor beta chain was obtained from a study of quantifying T cell responses using KT2 cells. Study in general: Reverse transcription used primers in the TCR alpha and beta constant regions. A predetermined fluorescence threshold ended the second PCR, run as a qPCR.

The cDNA 3' end received a ligated oligonucleotide with a UMI. First-round PCR used about 4 cycles and beta primers RC1.1 and RC1.2 covering TRBC1 and TRBC2. TCRdb analysed the UMI-ligation and nested PCR reads with MiXCR anew, one entry per CDR3 protein. The data show 39,000 or so distinct CDR3 sequences, 17% seen once. This clonotype turned up a few times. Deletions cut 6 bases from V and 2 bases from J, with 16 bases between. The CDR3 covers 16 residues. Germline V gene lookup returns CDR1 MNHNY and CDR2 SVGAGI (reference sequence). The TCR sequence derives from a human donor. The sample was PBMCs spiked with cells of the T cell clone KT2. This chain uses TRBV6-6 with TRBJ1-4, with a weak D call TRBD1 (5 bases). As DNA, the CDR3 is TGTGCCAGCAGCAGAACTTCAGGGAGGACTAATGAAAAACTGTTTTTT. Protein: CASSRTSGRTNEKLFF.